Listed below are T cell receptor beta chains from one sample, sequenced in a study of regulatory T cells in long-lasting Graves disease. Via MiXCR, TCRdb re-called the multiplex PCR reads, giving one row per CDR3 protein. The sample includes just over 600,000 distinct CDR3 sequences, around 15% seen only once; the top ten take about 18%. These data were also filed under a second study, of T cells in Graves' hyperthyroidism and ophthalmopathy.

This material consisted of peripheral blood mononuclear cells (PBMCs), taken at new diagnosis, from a patient treated with antithyroid drugs. The receptor source for this set is a woman aged 30 to 39 with Graves disease. Each CDR3 is given with its conserved first and last residue. The D gene is left open where the match is weak. The listing skips clone size in some rows; elsewhere it reads once, few, many or a size class.

>TRBJ2-1|TRBD2|TRBV28|many
TGTGCCACCGCTAGCGGGAGGGCGAATGAGCAGTTCTTC
CATASGRANEQFF
>TRBJ1-5|TRBD1|TRBV2|NA
TGTGCCACCTCGACGTCAGGGGGACAGGGCGACCAGCCCCAGCATTTT
CATSTSGGQGDQPQHF
>TRBJ2-1|NA|TRBV18|few
TGTGCCAGCTCACGGGACAAACACAATGAGCAGTTCTTC
CASSRDKHNEQFF
>TRBJ2-4|NA|TRBV12-3/TRBV12-4|many
TGTGCCAGCAGTTTATGGGGTGCGGGATTTAAGTACTTC
CASSLWGAGFKYF
>TRBJ2-5|TRBD2|TRBV28|NA
TGTGCCAGCAGGGCGGGGGGCGTGTTTGAAGAGACCCAGTACTTC
CASRAGGVFEETQYF
>TRBJ1-5|NA|TRBV6-5|NA
TGTGCCAGCAGTTACTCGACCAGGGACAATCAGCCCCAGCATTTT
CASSYSTRDNQPQHF
>TRBJ2-2|NA|TRBV18|many
TGTGCCAGCAGTCCTCCGAACACCGGGGAGCTGTTTTTT
CASSPPNTGELFF
>TRBJ2-4|TRBD1|TRBV19|NA
TGTGCCAGTAGTATGACCCGACAGGGTACGGACATTCAGTACTTC
CASSMTRQGTDIQYF
>TRBJ1-5|NA|TRBV5-1|few
TGCGCCAGCAGCTTGACCGGGACAAAAGATCAGCCCCAGCATTTT
CASSLTGTKDQPQHF
>TRBJ2-5|NA|TRBV5-5|NA
TGTGCCAGCAGCCGGCTACAAAGCCAAGAGACCCAGTACTTC
CASSRLQSQETQYF
>TRBJ2-7|NA|TRBV28|many
TGTGCCAGCAGTTTAATGGGCAGGGAGTACCACGAGCAGTACTTC
CASSLMGREYHEQYF
>TRBJ1-4|NA|TRBV18|few
TGTGCCAGCTCACCCCGGGGCAGCTCTAATGAAAAACTGTTTTTT
CASSPRGSSNEKLFF
>TRBJ1-2|NA|TRBV6-1|many
TGTGCCAGCAGTCAGCCGACAGGTCAAAGCTATGGCTACACCTTC
CASSQPTGQSYGYTF
>TRBJ2-1|NA|TRBV2|NA
TGTGCCACCAGTGATACCGCCGCAGGGCGGAATGAGCAGTTCTTC
CATSDTAAGRNEQFF
>TRBJ2-7|TRBD1|TRBV18|few
TGTGCCAGCTCACAGGGACAGCGATACGAGCAGTACTTC
CASSQGQRYEQYF
>TRBJ2-2|NA|TRBV29-1|few
TGCAGCGTTGAAAGCCGGGACACAAGCAATACTGGGGAGCTGTTTTTT
CSVESRDTSNTGELFF
>TRBJ2-1|NA|TRBV27|NA
TGTGCCAGCAGCGGGCAGGGGAACAATGAGCAGTTCTTC
CASSGQGNNEQFF
>TRBJ2-7|TRBD2|TRBV20-1|few
TGCAGTGCACTGCAGGGACTAGCGGGAGTCGAGCAGTACTTC
CSALQGLAGVEQYF
>TRBJ2-5|NA|TRBV7-9|many
TGTGCCAGCAGCTCGTTGGCAGGGGTTTGGTCGCAAGAGACCCAGTACTTC
CASSSLAGVWSQETQYF
>TRBJ2-7|NA|TRBV28|few
TGTGCCAGCAGGACAGGAGAGGGGCGGTACGAGCAGTACTTC
CASRTGEGRYEQYF
>TRBJ1-4|TRBD1|TRBV28|NA
TGTGCCAGCAGACGCGACAGGGGAGTCGAAAAACTGTTTTTT
CASRRDRGVEKLFF
>TRBJ1-5|NA|TRBV27|many
TGTGCCAGCAGTTCTCTGGGTGGGGGGTATAGCAATCAGCCCCAGCATTTT
CASSSLGGGYSNQPQHF
>TRBJ1-1|NA|TRBV20-1|many
TGCAGTGCCCCGGATTTGAACACTGAAGCTTTCTTT
CSAPDLNTEAFF
>TRBJ1-1|NA|TRBV30|NA
TGTGCCTGGGGCCGACTAGGTGCCTCCCCTCCTGAAGCTTTCTTT
CAWGRLGASPPEAFF
>TRBJ2-3|NA|TRBV15|few
TGTGCCACCAGCGGGTCGCAGGGCCTCACAGATACGCAGTATTTT
CATSGSQGLTDTQYF
>TRBJ1-2|TRBD1|TRBV29-1|few
TGCAGCGCCCAGGGACAGGGGGCTCTACTGAACTATGGCTACACCTTC
CSAQGQGALLNYGYTF
>TRBJ1-2|TRBD1|TRBV2|many
TGTGCCAGCAGTCAAACAGGGGGATCTAACTATGGCTACACCTTC
CASSQTGGSNYGYTF